The 15 T cell receptor beta chains listed next were all sequenced from one sample in a study of patients and donors after allogeneic stem cell transplantation. A single record per CDR3 protein comes from TCRdb applying MiXCR to the RT-PCR reads. In the table there are about 87,000 distinct CDR3 sequences, about 5% of which are singletons. The sequenced material came from blood, either unsorted or a sorted T cell fraction (not recorded which). These receptor sequences come from a human donor who was either an allogeneic HSCT recipient or a stem cell or donor lymphocyte infusion donor (not recorded which). It is not recorded whose cells these are; they may come from a transplant donor.

This clonotype came up many times. The chain uses TRBV6-1 and TRBJ2-5; 9 positions agree with TRBD1. Unmatched junction bases numbered 7, after V lost 6 bases and J lost 5 bases. The CDR3 totals 14 residues. In germline, CDR1 is MNHNS, CDR2 SASEGT. Here the CDR3 reads CASSPQGARETQYF. As DNA, the CDR3 is TGTGCCAGCAGCCCACAGGGGGCTCGTGAGACCCAGTACTTC.

CDR3 amino acids: CASRIRTDMDQPQHF. Written as DNA, the CDR3 is TGTGCCAGCAGAATCCGGACAGATATGGACCAGCCCCAGCATTTT. The rearrangement joins TRBV6-1 to TRBJ1-5; tentatively, D is TRBD1 (6 bases). The CDR3 has 15 amino acids. V shed 6 bases and J shed 7 bases, with 19 bases lying between them. The V gene's germline CDR1 is MNHNS and CDR2 SASEGT.

This clonotype came up many times. The chain recombines TRBV7-9 with TRBJ2-1; D gene ambiguous. Germline CDR1 reads SEHNR; CDR2 reads FQNEAQ (reference sequence). This CDR3 has 16 amino acids. Trimming took 5 bases from V and 9 from J, leaving 23 bases between them. The CDR3: CASSARRVPMVSEQFF. CDR3 bases: TGTGCCAGCAGCGCCCGCCGAGTACCCATGGTATCTGAGCAGTTCTTC.

There are many counts of this clonotype. The chain combines TRBV6-5 with TRBJ1-3; no definite D call. Germline V gene data show CDR1 as MNHEY and CDR2 as SVGAGI. The CDR3 spans 11 residues. V lost 8 bases and J 8 bases, leaving 10 bases between the germline ends. This CDR3 reads CASRTRDTIYF. For the CDR3, the DNA is TGTGCCAGCCGAACCCGAGACACCATATATTTT.

This rearrangement joins TRBV30 to TRBJ2-1, with D maybe TRBD2 (7 bases). The germline gives CDR1 GTSNPN, CDR2 SVGIG (reference sequence). V was pared by 1 base and J by 0 bases, with 13 bases between. This CDR3 spans 16 amino acids. The CDR3 reads CAWSGGGGSSYNEQFF. In DNA, the CDR3 is TGTGCCTGGAGTGGGGGGGGCGGTAGCTCCTACAATGAGCAGTTCTTC.

The chain uses TRBV7-3 and TRBJ2-5; a possible D gene is TRBD1 (7 bases). The V gene's germline CDR1 is SGHTA and CDR2 FQGTGA. V was pared by 1 base and J by 5 bases, with 11 bases between. The CDR3 has 14 amino acids. The CDR3 region is CASSLRRGLETQYF. The CDR3 DNA reads as TGTGCCAGCAGCTTAAGGAGGGGGCTGGAGACCCAGTACTTC.

This clonotype was seen a handful of times. The chain employs TRBV2 and TRBJ1-2; the D is unclear. V lost 2 bases to trimming and J lost 1 base, with 8 bases between them. The CDR3 is made up of 14 amino acids. Germline-derived CDR1 and CDR2 are SNHLY and FYNNEI. CDR3 loop: CASSEQVFNYGYTF. The CDR3 nucleotides are TGTGCCAGCAGTGAACAGGTTTTTAACTATGGCTACACCTTC. Drawing the rest from reference TRBV2 and TRBJ1-2, the complete variable domain is EPEVTQTPSHQVTQMGQEVILRCVPISNHLYFYWYRQILGQKVEFLVSFYNNEISEKSEIFDDQFSVERPDGSNFTLKIRSTKLEDSAMYFCASSEQVFNYGYTFGSGTRLTVV.

This clonotype was seen repeatedly, ten times or more. V usage is TRBV24-1 and J usage is TRBJ2-2, with D unclear. The V gene's germline CDR1 is KGHDR and CDR2 SFDVKD. Deletions cut 4 bases from V and 1 base from J, with 9 bases between. The CDR3 length is 15 residues. The CDR3 here is CATSDPLGNTGELFF. CDR3 coding DNA: TGTGCCACCAGTGACCCCCTAGGGAACACCGGGGAGCTGTTTTTT.

This clonotype was recorded many times. The V gene is TRBV10-3, the J gene TRBJ2-7, with 8 bases fitting TRBD1. V dropped 11 bases and J dropped 4; count of bases not matched to a gene: 13. The length of the CDR3 is 14 residues. Germline V lookup: CDR1 ENHRY, CDR2 SYGVKD. The CDR3 reads CAVGQGGFMYEQYF. In nucleotides, the CDR3 is TGTGCCGTCGGACAGGGAGGCTTTATGTACGAGCAGTACTTC.

This clonotype came up many times. The chain recombines TRBV5-1 with TRBJ2-1; 8 bases line up with TRBD1. Germline V gene lookup returns CDR1 SGHRS and CDR2 YFSETQ. V gave up 0 bases and J gave up 7 bases; unmatched junction bases: 9. CDR3 size: 16 residues. The CDR3 DNA is TGCGCCAGCAGCTTGGGCCCCGTGACAGGGGAGAATGAGCAGTTCTTC. This codes for CASSLGPVTGENEQFF.

This clonotype was seen ten or more times. The V call is TRBV12-3 or TRBV12-4, the J call TRBJ2-3, with TRBD1 identical over 9 bases. The CDR3 sequence is 15 residues long. J gave up 4 bases and V 6 bases, and 8 bases lay outside the gene matches. CDR3 DNA sequence: TGTGCCAGCAGGCTGGACAGGGGTTCTGCAGATACGCAGTATTTT. This encodes CASRLDRGSADTQYF.

This clonotype was counted many times. The chain recombines TRBV21-1 with TRBJ1-1; the table calls TRBD1, which could not be checked here. TRBV21-1 is an annotated pseudogene. CDR3 length: 18 amino acids. Here the CDR3 reads CASSKDNEGRGPNTEAFF. In DNA form, the CDR3 reads TGTGCCAGCAGCAAAGATAATGAGGGTCGGGGACCTAACACTGAAGCTTTCTTT.

This clonotype was seen many times. The rearrangement uses TRBV5-1 and TRBJ1-2; 8 positions agree with TRBD1. V lost 3 bases and J lost 6; bases outside the gene matches: 13. The CDR3 runs to 16 residues. Per germline, CDR1 SGHRS and CDR2 YFSETQ. This chain's CDR3 is CASSSSTPGQVDGYTF. DNA of the CDR3: TGCGCCAGCAGCTCCTCGACCCCGGGACAGGTGGATGGCTACACCTTC.

This clonotype was detected ten times or more. V usage is TRBV4-2 and J usage is TRBJ2-2; D gene uncertain. Germline loops: CDR1 LGHNA, CDR2 YNFKEQ. Trimming took off 1 base at V and 4 bases at J, with 4 bases between the two ends. The CDR3 has 13 amino acids. The CDR3 coding sequence is TGTGCCAGCAGCCAAGGCCCCACCGGGGAGCTGTTTTTT. Encoded protein: CASSQGPTGELFF.

The chain carries TRBV9 and TRBJ2-2; TRBD2 aligns across 11 bases. V shed 3 bases, J shed 1 base, and the junction held 2 bases outside the gene matches. The CDR3 spans 16 residues. CDR1 and CDR2 from the germline V gene are SGDLS and YYNGEE. The CDR3 nucleotides read TGTGCCAGCAGCGCGCTAGCGGGAGGGAACACCGGGGAGCTGTTTTTT. It encodes CASSALAGGNTGELFF.